What follows are 9 T cell receptor beta chains derived from one specimen sequenced in a study of shared clonotypes between healthy human individuals. TCRdb's table, derived via immunoSEQ multiplex PCR, lists solely in-frame clones and lacks some. This sample has 2,500,000 or so clones; over 85% occur once, and the top ten carry about 0.34%. Sequences were obtained from naive CD4+ T cells from PBMCs. Subset in this sample: CD45RA+ positively selected. The receptors here all came from a man younger than 35 in good health. Some clones in this sample may be carry-over from other donors' samples.

In DNA form, the CDR3 reads TGTGCCAGCAGGGCGGACTGGAACACCGGGGAGCTGTTTTTT. Its protein is CASRADWNTGELFF. V gene TRBV6-4 combines with J gene TRBJ2-2, with D possibly matching TRBD2 (5 bases). Trimming pared 6 bases from V and 1 base from J, leaving 9 bases between. Germline V gives CDR1 MRHNA, CDR2 SNTAGT. The CDR3 length is 14 residues.

The rearrangement uses TRBV27 and TRBJ2-1; the match to TRBD1 covers 7 bases. The trim removed 2 bases at V and 0 bases at J, leaving 13 bases unmatched. The CDR3 loop spans 19 amino acids. Germline CDR1 and CDR2: MNHEY and SMNVEV (reference sequence). The DNA of the CDR3 is TGTGCCAGCAGTTTAGACAGGGCCGCTTTACGGAGCTCCTACAATGAGCAGTTCTTC. This encodes CASSLDRAALRSSYNEQFF.

This chain connects TRBV7-9 to TRBJ1-3; TRBD1 is a possible D gene (6 bases). Trimming removed 5 bases from V and 3 bases from J, with 17 bases in between. This CDR3 comprises 16 residues. Germline assignment: CDR1 SEHNR and CDR2 FQNEAQ (reference sequence). This CDR3 is CASSILTGAFGNTIYF. The CDR3, as DNA: TGTGCCAGCAGCATCTTAACGGGGGCTTTTGGAAACACCATATATTTT.

This clone appeared once. Additional DNA sequences in this sample encode the identical CDR3. The gene calls are TRBV6-1 and TRBJ1-5, with D possibly matching TRBD1 (6 bases). The germline gives CDR1 MNHNS, CDR2 SASEGT. The V gene lost 8 bases and the J gene lost 0 bases, with 11 bases spanning the gap. The CDR3 totals 14 residues. In DNA, the CDR3 is TGTGCCAGCTCCGGGACAAATAGCAATCAGCCCCAGCATTTT. Amino acid sequence: CASSGTNSNQPQHF.

The rearrangement joins TRBV30 to TRBJ2-7; 8 positions agree with TRBD2. Germline assignment: CDR1 GTSNPN and CDR2 SVGIG (reference sequence). The CDR3 runs to 16 residues. J was trimmed by 4 bases and V by 0 bases; bases with no gene match: 11. The CDR3 loop reads CAWSVRGSGSAYEQYF. The CDR3 DNA follows: TGTGCCTGGAGTGTACGGGGGAGCGGGAGCGCTTACGAGCAGTACTTC.

The chain uses TRBV18 and TRBJ2-5; D possibly corresponds to TRBD2 (5 bases). Germline CDR1 is KGHSH and CDR2 is LQKENI. The CDR3 totals 15 residues. Trimming left V 6 bases short and J 4 bases short, with 18 bases between. CDR3 coding DNA: TGTGCCAGCTCCCGTCGTGAGGGCATGGGAGAGACCCAGTACTTC. Translation: CASSRREGMGETQYF.

The V call is TRBV6-5, the J call TRBJ1-1, with 10 bases lining up with TRBD1. The length of the CDR3 is 15 residues. CDR1 and CDR2 from the germline V gene are MNHEY and SVGAGI. The J segment lost 5 bases and the V segment lost 2 bases, leaving 5 bases of the junction unmatched. In DNA, the CDR3 is TGTGCCAGCAGTTACGGGACAGGGGCGGATACTGAAGCTTTCTTT. This codes for CASSYGTGADTEAFF.

The chain employs TRBV7-8 and TRBJ2-7; no reliable D call. The CDR3 loop spans 15 amino acids. V was clipped by 2 bases and J by 0 bases, with 11 bases between them. Germline V gene lookup returns CDR1 SGHVS and CDR2 FQNEAQ. The CDR3 DNA sequence: TGTGCCAGCAGCTTATTAGGATCTAGCTCCTACGAGCAGTACTTC. It codes for CASSLLGSSSYEQYF.

The V call is TRBV9, the J call TRBJ2-2; 7 positions agree with TRBD2. The trim removed 0 bases at V and 4 bases at J, leaving 9 bases unmatched. CDR3 length: 17 amino acids. Germline V gene data show CDR1 as SGDLS and CDR2 as YYNGEE. The CDR3 protein is CASSVGSRGSSTGELFF. CDR3 sequence (DNA): TGTGCCAGCAGCGTAGGGTCCCGCGGGAGCAGCACCGGGGAGCTGTTTTTT.